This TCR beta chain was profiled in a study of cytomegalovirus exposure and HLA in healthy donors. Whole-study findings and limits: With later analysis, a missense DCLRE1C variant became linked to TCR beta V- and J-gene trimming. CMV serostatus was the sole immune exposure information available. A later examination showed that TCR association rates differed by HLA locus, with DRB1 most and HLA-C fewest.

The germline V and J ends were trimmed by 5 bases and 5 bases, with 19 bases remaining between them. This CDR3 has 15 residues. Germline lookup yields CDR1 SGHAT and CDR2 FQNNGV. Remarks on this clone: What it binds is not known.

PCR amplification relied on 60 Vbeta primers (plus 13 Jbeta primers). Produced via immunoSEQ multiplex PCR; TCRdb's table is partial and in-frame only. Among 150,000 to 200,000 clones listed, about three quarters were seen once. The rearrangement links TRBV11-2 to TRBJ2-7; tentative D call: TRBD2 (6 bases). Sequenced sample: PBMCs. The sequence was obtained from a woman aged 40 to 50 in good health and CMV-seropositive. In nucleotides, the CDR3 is TGTGCCAGCAGCCCAACCATTGGGGGGAAGGACGAGCAGTACTTC. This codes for CASSPTIGGKDEQYF.